The entry that follows covers one T cell receptor (beta chain) sequence. The data originate from a study of CD8+ T cells in alopecia areata. Treatment noted: oral pan-JAK inhibitor, 5-10 mg twice daily. Investigators isolated RNA and reverse transcribed it into cDNA to act as the sequencing template. TCRdb's table, derived via immunoSEQ multiplex PCR, lists solely in-frame clones and lacks some. The sample consists of about 190,000 clones, approximately 56% of them appearing once. This CDR3 comprises 16 residues. Germline trimming cut 6 bases from V and 8 bases from J; bases unmatched to any gene: 11. The germline V gene has CDR1 LNHDA and CDR2 SQIVND (reference sequence).

The clonotype originates from a human donor with alopecia areata. The material was CD4+ T cells sorted from blood, obtained at week 4, from a patient treated with tofacitinib. The gene calls are TRBV19 and TRBJ2-1; 12 positions match TRBD2. In nucleotides, the CDR3 is TGTGCCAGTAGCCCCCAGGCTAGCGGGAGGGGCCATGAGCAGTTCTTC. It translates to CASSPQASGRGHEQFF.